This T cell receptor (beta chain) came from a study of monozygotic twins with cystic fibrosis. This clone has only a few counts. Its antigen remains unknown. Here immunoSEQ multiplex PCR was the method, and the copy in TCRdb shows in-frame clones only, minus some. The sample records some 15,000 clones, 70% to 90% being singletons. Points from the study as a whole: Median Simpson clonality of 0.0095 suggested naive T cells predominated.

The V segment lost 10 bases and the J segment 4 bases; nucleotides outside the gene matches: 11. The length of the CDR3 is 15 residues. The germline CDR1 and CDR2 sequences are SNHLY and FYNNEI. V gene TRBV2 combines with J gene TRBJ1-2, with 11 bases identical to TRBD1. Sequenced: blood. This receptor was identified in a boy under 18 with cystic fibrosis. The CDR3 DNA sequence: TGTGCCAAGGCCGACTTGGGACAGGGGGTCTATGGCTACACCTTC. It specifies CAKADLGQGVYGYTF.